The rows below give T cell receptor beta chains drawn from one sample of a study of control samples from healthy donors and cancer patients. The table came from immunoSEQ multiplex PCR; TCRdb's copy has only in-frame clones and leaves some out. Of about 140,000 clones listed, about 90% were seen once; the top ten hold about 7.6%. The sample taken for sequencing was blood. Source of these receptors: a man younger than 35 in good health. Each CDR3 is given with its conserved first and last residue. Fields, in order: J gene, D gene, V gene, clone size, CDR3 protein, CDR3 DNA. D genes are given only for firm matches. Expanded clones are given a class, and other clones once, few, many or no size at all.

j_gene: TRBJ2-1; d_gene: -; v_gene: TRBV14; abundance: -; CDR3aa: CASNPGGLWEQFF; CDR3nt: TGTGCCAGCAACCCCGGGGGGCTATGGGAGCAGTTCTTC
j_gene: TRBJ2-7; d_gene: TRBD1; v_gene: TRBV29-1; abundance: -; CDR3aa: CSANPSLQGNIYEQYF; CDR3nt: TGCAGCGCAAACCCCTCCCTACAGGGGAATATCTACGAGCAGTACTTC
j_gene: TRBJ1-4; d_gene: -; v_gene: TRBV24-1; abundance: -; CDR3aa: CATSDPRVDNEKLFF; CDR3nt: TGTGCCACCAGTGATCCACGGGTCGATAATGAAAAACTGTTTTTT
j_gene: TRBJ1-1; d_gene: -; v_gene: TRBV6-5; abundance: -; CDR3aa: CASSYGHLNTEAFF; CDR3nt: TGTGCCAGCAGTTACGGACATTTGAACACTGAAGCTTTCTTT
j_gene: TRBJ1-3; d_gene: -; v_gene: TRBV11-2; abundance: -; CDR3aa: CASSLDGLRLSGNTIYF; CDR3nt: TGTGCCAGCAGCTTAGACGGGTTAAGGTTGTCTGGAAACACCATATATTTT
j_gene: TRBJ1-5; d_gene: -; v_gene: TRBV15; abundance: -; CDR3aa: CATSNGHNSNQPQHF; CDR3nt: TGTGCCACCAGCAACGGACATAATAGCAATCAGCCCCAGCATTTT
j_gene: TRBJ1-6; d_gene: -; v_gene: TRBV3-1/TRBV3-2; abundance: -; CDR3aa: CASSQVGGRDSPLHF; CDR3nt: TGTGCCAGCAGCCAAGTAGGGGGGCGGGATTCACCCCTCCACTTT
j_gene: TRBJ1-2; d_gene: -; v_gene: TRBV7-9; abundance: -; CDR3aa: CASSLGAGKNYGYTF; CDR3nt: TGTGCCAGCAGCTTGGGGGCAGGGAAGAACTATGGCTACACCTTC
j_gene: TRBJ2-7; d_gene: TRBD1; v_gene: TRBV5-5; abundance: -; CDR3aa: CASSKPGQGTYEQYF; CDR3nt: TGTGCCAGCAGCAAACCGGGACAGGGAACTTACGAGCAGTACTTC
j_gene: TRBJ1-1; d_gene: -; v_gene: TRBV7-9; abundance: few; CDR3aa: CASSLVMGQNTEAFF; CDR3nt: TGTGCCAGCAGCTTAGTTATGGGACAGAACACTGAAGCTTTCTTT
j_gene: TRBJ1-5; d_gene: -; v_gene: TRBV12-3/TRBV12-4; abundance: -; CDR3aa: CASSVGGPQHF; CDR3nt: TGTGCCAGCAGTGTAGGAGGGCCCCAGCATTTT
j_gene: TRBJ2-1; d_gene: TRBD2; v_gene: TRBV9; abundance: -; CDR3aa: CASSVAAGGDEQFF; CDR3nt: TGTGCCAGCAGCGTAGCAGCGGGGGGGGATGAGCAGTTCTTC
j_gene: TRBJ2-5; d_gene: -; v_gene: TRBV3-1/TRBV3-2; abundance: -; CDR3aa: CASSQDRGLQETQYF; CDR3nt: TGTGCCAGCAGCCAAGACAGGGGCCTCCAAGAGACCCAGTACTTC
j_gene: TRBJ2-1; d_gene: -; v_gene: TRBV23-1; abundance: -; CDR3aa: CASNGGVPYNEQFF; CDR3nt: TGCGCCAGCAATGGCGGGGTGCCCTACAATGAGCAGTTCTTC
j_gene: TRBJ1-6; d_gene: -; v_gene: TRBV12-3/TRBV12-4; abundance: once; CDR3aa: CASSSRGLSPLHF; CDR3nt: TGTGCCAGCAGTTCTCGGGGGCTCTCACCCCTCCACTTT
j_gene: TRBJ1-1; d_gene: -; v_gene: TRBV6-5; abundance: -; CDR3aa: CASRRGTEAFF; CDR3nt: TGTGCCAGCAGACGGGGTACTGAAGCTTTCTTT
j_gene: TRBJ1-2; d_gene: TRBD1; v_gene: TRBV12-3/TRBV12-4; abundance: -; CDR3aa: CASSRQGPGYTF; CDR3nt: TGTGCCAGCAGTCGACAGGGCCCTGGCTACACCTTC
j_gene: TRBJ2-3; d_gene: -; v_gene: TRBV2; abundance: few; CDR3aa: CASSVLMGREDTQYF; CDR3nt: TGTGCCAGCAGCGTCCTGATGGGGCGAGAAGATACGCAGTATTTT
j_gene: TRBJ1-1; d_gene: -; v_gene: TRBV9; abundance: -; CDR3aa: CASSPRGETEAFF; CDR3nt: TGTGCCAGCAGCCCTAGGGGGGAGACTGAAGCTTTCTTT
j_gene: TRBJ2-1; d_gene: -; v_gene: TRBV28; abundance: -; CDR3aa: CASSPGDLDGDEQFF; CDR3nt: TGTGCCAGCAGCCCCGGGGACCTAGACGGGGATGAGCAGTTCTTC
j_gene: TRBJ1-3; d_gene: -; v_gene: TRBV6-5; abundance: -; CDR3aa: CASRAYSGNTIYF; CDR3nt: TGTGCCAGCCGGGCCTACTCTGGAAACACCATATATTTT
j_gene: TRBJ1-5; d_gene: -; v_gene: TRBV3-1/TRBV3-2; abundance: -; CDR3aa: CASSQAPGGQPQHF; CDR3nt: TGTGCCAGCAGCCAAGCTCCGGGGGGGCAGCCCCAGCATTTT
j_gene: TRBJ2-5; d_gene: -; v_gene: TRBV7-9; abundance: few; CDR3aa: CASSGAVQETQYF; CDR3nt: TGTGCCAGCAGCGGGGCAGTCCAAGAGACCCAGTACTTC
j_gene: TRBJ2-5; d_gene: -; v_gene: TRBV3-1/TRBV3-2; abundance: once; CDR3aa: CASSQMGAGTQETQYF; CDR3nt: TGTGCCAGCAGCCAGATGGGGGCGGGGACCCAAGAGACCCAGTACTTC
j_gene: TRBJ1-1; d_gene: -; v_gene: TRBV28; abundance: -; CDR3aa: CASSYGRGEAFF; CDR3nt: TGTGCCAGCAGTTACGGACGGGGTGAAGCTTTCTTT
j_gene: TRBJ2-1; d_gene: TRBD2; v_gene: TRBV7-3; abundance: -; CDR3aa: CASSLWASGVPHEQFF; CDR3nt: TGTGCCAGCAGCTTATGGGCTAGCGGAGTACCGCATGAGCAGTTCTTC
j_gene: TRBJ2-5; d_gene: -; v_gene: TRBV4-2; abundance: -; CDR3aa: CASSHLDPGGTQYF; CDR3nt: TGTGCCAGCAGCCACCTCGACCCGGGTGGGACCCAGTACTTC
j_gene: TRBJ2-7; d_gene: TRBD1; v_gene: TRBV19; abundance: -; CDR3aa: CASSIGTGREQYF; CDR3nt: TGTGCCAGTAGTATTGGGACAGGGCGCGAGCAGTACTTC
j_gene: TRBJ2-3; d_gene: TRBD1; v_gene: TRBV19; abundance: -; CDR3aa: CASTLTTGVGTDTQYF; CDR3nt: TGTGCCAGTACCCTTACGACAGGGGTAGGCACAGATACGCAGTATTTT
j_gene: TRBJ2-7; d_gene: -; v_gene: TRBV30; abundance: -; CDR3aa: CAWSVGSHYEQYF; CDR3nt: TGTGCCTGGAGTGTAGGAAGTCACTACGAGCAGTACTTC
j_gene: TRBJ2-3; d_gene: TRBD2; v_gene: TRBV4-1; abundance: -; CDR3aa: CASSHTLAGAADTQYF; CDR3nt: TGCGCCAGCAGCCACACACTAGCGGGGGCTGCAGATACGCAGTATTTT
j_gene: TRBJ1-1; d_gene: TRBD1; v_gene: TRBV29-1; abundance: -; CDR3aa: CSGRDRGRRGNTEAFF; CDR3nt: TGCAGCGGGCGGGACAGGGGTAGAAGGGGGAACACTGAAGCTTTCTTT
j_gene: TRBJ2-5; d_gene: -; v_gene: TRBV10-3; abundance: -; CDR3aa: CAISARSAKETQYF; CDR3nt: TGTGCCATCAGTGCTAGGTCAGCAAAAGAGACCCAGTACTTC
j_gene: TRBJ1-1; d_gene: TRBD1; v_gene: TRBV5-1; abundance: -; CDR3aa: CASSLRTGEETEAFF; CDR3nt: TGCGCCAGCAGCCTCCGGACAGGGGAAGAGACTGAAGCTTTCTTT